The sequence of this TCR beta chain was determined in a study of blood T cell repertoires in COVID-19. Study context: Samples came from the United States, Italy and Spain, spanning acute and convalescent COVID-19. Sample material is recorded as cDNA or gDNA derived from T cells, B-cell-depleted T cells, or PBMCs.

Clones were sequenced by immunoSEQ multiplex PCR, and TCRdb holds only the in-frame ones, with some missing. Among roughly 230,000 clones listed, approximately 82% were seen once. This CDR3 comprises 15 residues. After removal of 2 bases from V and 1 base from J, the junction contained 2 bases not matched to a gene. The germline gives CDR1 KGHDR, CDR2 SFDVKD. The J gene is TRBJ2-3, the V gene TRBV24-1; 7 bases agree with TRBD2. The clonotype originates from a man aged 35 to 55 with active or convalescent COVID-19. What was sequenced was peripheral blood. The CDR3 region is CATSDYRGGTDTQYF. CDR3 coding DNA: TGTGCCACCAGTGATTATCGGGGGGGCACAGATACGCAGTATTTT.